What follows are 3 T cell receptor beta chains derived from one specimen sequenced in a study of Ad26.COV2.S vaccination and SARS-CoV-2 variants. Sequencing used immunoSEQ multiplex PCR; TCRdb keeps in-frame clones, though not all of them. The sample holds roughly 400,000 clones; over 75% are singletons and the top ten take under 2%. Treatment reported: over 15 received Ad26.COV2.S at low or high dose, single or two shots; about 5 received placebo; per-sample allocation not given. Repertoires come from day 63 after the first vaccine or placebo injection. Sequencing was performed on peripheral blood, taken in a trial of Ad26.COV2.S vaccine versus placebo. These receptors originate from a person between 18 and 65 years old who received the Ad26.COV2.S COVID-19 vaccine or a placebo.

The chain carries TRBV7-9 and TRBJ1-3; perhaps TRBD1 as D (5 bases). This CDR3 has 15 residues. V lost 0 bases and J 4 bases, leaving 10 bases between the germline ends. Per the germline V gene, CDR1 is SEHNR and CDR2 is FQNEAQ (reference sequence). For the CDR3, the DNA is TGTGCCAGCAGCTTAGCGGGACTCATGGGAAACACCATATATTTT. Encoded protein: CASSLAGLMGNTIYF.

The DNA of the CDR3 is TGCGCCAGCAGCCAATCCGGGACGTACAATGAGCAGTTCTTC. Translating gives CASSQSGTYNEQFF. The genes are TRBV4-3 and TRBJ2-1, with D perhaps matching TRBD1 or TRBD2 (5 bases each). Germline loops: CDR1 LGHNA, CDR2 YSLEER. CDR3 length equals 14 residues. Trimming removed 2 bases from V and 4 bases from J, with 9 bases in between.

The chain combines TRBV5-6 with TRBJ2-7; TRBD2 agrees at 7 bases. Trimming cost V 4 bases and J 5 bases; bases outside gene matches: 9. The CDR3 loop spans 14 amino acids. Germline CDR1 and CDR2: SGHDT and YYEEEE. CDR3 nucleotides: TGTGCCAGCAGCCGGGACTACGGAGAGGACGAGCAGTACTTC. It is translated as CASSRDYGEDEQYF.